Detailed here is one T cell receptor beta chain. Its specific antigen is unknown. No base quality information exists; no much larger clone differs at one position. The data stem from a study of cytomegalovirus exposure and HLA in healthy donors (dated by TCRdb to 2016 to 2017). As for the study more broadly: In an earlier analysis of some 610 of the donors, 250 to 350 Gb of sequence data and 90 million to 120 million unique TCR beta sequences from about 179 million T cells were reported. Across approximately 400 genotyped donors of the cohort, an average of approximately 200,000 unique TCR beta nucleotide sequences per donor were sequenced, and roughly 20% of those sequences were non-productive. In addition to the first cohort of 500 to 850 subjects, a separate validation cohort of around 110 different subjects was used. The aim of the study was to test whether cataloging public T cell receptors could identify signatures of past pathogen exposure. Of the 300 to 500 genotyped donors, 80% to 90% were placed in the genetic ancestry cluster associated with self-reported Caucasian donors. Typing coverage differed by locus: A, B, C, DRB1 and DQB1 were typed in roughly 629-640 donors, DQA1 in 500 to 550, DPA1 in around 610, and DPB1 in roughly 450. An early release that covered several hundred HLA-typed donors contained 300 to 350 gigabases of sequencing data and around 85 million unique TCR sequences. To predict cytomegalovirus infection status, the study brought together high-throughput TCR immunosequencing, statistical association of individual TCRs with disease status, and machine learning. In an earlier analysis of 550 to 700 of the donors, high-throughput TCR beta sequencing was used to judge whether each TCR beta V gene segment behaved as functional or pseudogenic. A later analysis re-analyzed previously published TCR beta repertoires from roughly 600 donors and added high-resolution HLA genotyping to study TCR occurrence patterns. All discovery cohort repertoires had been generated on a single sequencing platform. Using immunosequencing, the study profiled T cell repertoires from around 670 subjects and related those repertoires to cytomegalovirus serostatus. Alongside the repertoire data, information on donor age, sex, ethnicity and CMV serostatus was compiled. Rather than drawing on any new phenotypic data, the later analysis identified candidate immune exposures from TCR beta sequences and the way those sequences occurred across donors. A later genetic analysis took genome-wide SNP genotypes for about 60% of the roughly 670 donors and used that subset as a discovery cohort. Roughly 5 DR-DQ haplotypes were treated as single units for association and clustering because of strong linkage in the cohort. Both class I and class II loci were covered by HLA typing, at four-digit resolution. Study-wide conclusions, independent of this receptor: A further reported finding was that TCR beta sequences accurately predicted the HLA-A and HLA-B alleles for most subjects in the first cohort. A group of highly shared sequence variants was considered likely to be a technical artifact of the sequencing pipeline. Linkage disequilibrium might explain the correlated functional status among segregating V segments, but an unknown experimental factor could not be ruled out. A few of the identified cytomegalovirus-associated TCR beta chains were confirmed in vitro to be specific for cytomegalovirus antigens. In an earlier analysis of some 500 of the donors, most TCR beta V segments appeared in productive rearrangements about 87% or about 30% of the time, broadly matching IMGT annotations. In a later genetic analysis, a missense DCLRE1C variant was associated with V-gene and J-gene trimming of TCR beta chains, and the association was replicated in an independent cohort. Some IMGT-functional V segments, including TRBV6-2 and TRBV6-3, could not be told apart with the 87-base-pair reads, so those segments were excluded. Because HLA typing was unavailable for some donors at each locus, only the typed subset was used in association tests. The study gave a list of 150 to 200 TCR beta chains associated with cytomegalovirus. Assigning TCR associations to individual alleles was difficult when HLA alleles, especially DR and DQ, strongly co-occurred. Cytomegalovirus status was reported to be diagnosed by the classifier with high specificity and sensitivity in both the original and validation cohorts. A later analysis associated 16,951 TCR beta sequences with specific HLA alleles at a false discovery rate of 0.05. CMV serostatus was the only immune exposure information available for the cohort. Most CMV-associated TCR beta chains appeared to be HLA-restricted in a later analysis, and the HLA associations seemed to be driven largely by CMV exposure. Sequencing depth was assumed to be roughly uniform across donors in the presence/absence analyses, though that assumption may not hold. Several of the top co-occurrence clusters appeared to be linked to parvovirus B19, influenza, CMV and Epstein-Barr virus, according to a later analysis. In a later analysis, HLA-associated TCR beta chains showed more clonal expansion and lower generation probabilities than non-associated chains that were equally common. In a later analysis, the rate of TCR association differed among HLA loci, with DRB1 alleles having the most associated TCRs and HLA-C alleles having the fewest. Most TCR sequences were seen in very few donors, while some public TCRs were found in many individuals. According to the authors, the approach could potentially be generalized to other disease states and immunological phenotypes. Because counts were too low, some 17 rarely observed V segments, including chromosome 9 orphons, were excluded from the earlier analysis of some 540 of the donors. In a later genetic analysis, fewer N-insertions in productive TCRs were reported among donors in an Asian-associated ancestry cluster than the approximately 710-donor mean. The cohort was sequenced for TCR beta chains only, and without alpha or paired-chain data the features that could be detected were limited.

Deletion took 6 bases off V and 2 bases off J, with a span of 10 bases between the germline ends. The germline V gene provides CDR1 SNHLY and CDR2 FYNNEI. The CDR3 starts with the cysteine, ends with the phenylalanine, and has 14 residues. The CDR3 DNA has 42 bases and is translated from base 1. The cohort comprised approximately 700 healthy bone marrow donors. At the time of sampling, every cohort member was nominally healthy, though immune exposures that went unrecorded were likely present. The donor tested CMV seropositive and was one of the 289 seropositive cohort members. Every donor gave a peripheral blood sample, and the peripheral blood mononuclear cells from that sample were used for TCR beta sequencing. Genomic DNA extraction from the blood cell samples was performed with the Qiagen DNeasy Blood Extraction Kit. To prepare the library, the immunoSEQ multiplex PCR assay was applied. The multiplex PCR relied on a mix of 60 forward primers for TCR Vbeta segments and 13 reverse primers for TCR Jbeta segments. A multiplex PCR assay on genomic DNA amplified the CDR3 region of rearranged TCR beta genes. Amplified TCR beta libraries were sequenced as 87-base-pair reads on the Illumina HiSeq System. Processing in the source paper ran as follows. Across the 500 to 850 repertoires, a later analysis counted tens of millions of unique TCR beta chains, 9.5 million to 13 million of which were shared by at least two donors. To remove PCR and sequencing errors, raw reads were error-corrected and collapsed into unique sequences using a nearest-neighbor algorithm that merged closely related sequences. Alignment of CDR3 sequences to IMGT reference sequences was used to assign V, D and J gene segments. For a sequence to be retained, at least a six-nucleotide match to both a V gene segment and a J gene segment was required. Rearrangements were called productive when the CDR3 lacked stop codons and stayed in frame with V and J; all others were non-productive. CDR3 was defined by IMGT convention, running from the second conserved V-encoded cysteine to the conserved J-encoded phenylalanine. The earlier analysis of a few hundred of the donors excluded sequences that lacked an unambiguous match to a single V gene segment. An earlier analysis of over 450 of the donors classified V segments as functional when productive rearrangements were above 56.7% and as segregating when the standard deviation between donors was above 5%. A statistical classification framework was developed to diagnose cytomegalovirus status using the catalog of TCR beta chain sequences. In a later analysis, TCR nucleotide sequences were compared against IMGT/GENE-DB human TR gene sequences so that V and J genes could be assigned. The TCRdist pipeline was used in a later analysis to assign CDR3 sequences and most-parsimonious VDJ recombination scenarios. A later analysis defined each TCR beta chain by its CDR3 amino acid sequence plus V-gene family, and excluded reads lacking a unique V-gene family. A later analysis removed 450 to 600 highly shared, low-generation-probability nucleotide sequences to deal with suspected cross-contamination and a sequencing artifact. A later analysis calculated a clonal expansion index for each public chain from normalized within-repertoire ranks of inferred template counts. In a later analysis, generation probabilities were computed with a VDJ recombination model fitted to out-of-frame rearrangements, and the resulting probabilities were checked against IGoR. Hypergeometric tests were used in a later analysis to score TCR-TCR, TCR-HLA and TCR-CMV co-occurrence, with a repertoire-size bias correction applied to the TCR pairs. In a later analysis, false discovery rates were estimated by permuting HLA or CMV assignments 20 times. In a later analysis, co-occurring TCRs were grouped using DBSCAN, with TCRdist sequence similarity added in when clustering inside HLA-allele-positive subsets. Repertoires with fewer than 30,000 or more than 120,000 public chains were left out of co-occurrence clustering, as were a few repertoires with anomalous nucleotide sharing. TCRdb provides this immuneACCESS table in a form limited to in-frame rearrangements. Some clones are lacking; in checked studies, under half of them reflect an unresolved V gene, and why the rest are absent is not known. The DNA was the basis for D and trimming; V, J and clone size are from that table. Here the sample has around 100,000 clones; about 61% occur a single time. Roughly 8.7% of the sample is taken by the ten largest.

This receptor was identified in a young man in good health and CMV-seropositive. The rearranged chain carries TRBV2 and TRBJ2-2; the D gene is possibly TRBD2, with 5 bases matching. Sequences were obtained from PBMCs. The DNA sequence is TGTGCCAGCAGGCCAGCGGCAAACACCGGGGAGCTGTTTTTT. It is translated as CASRPAANTGELFF.